This TCR beta chain was retrieved from a study of post-analysis software for immune sequencing data. Turning to the study itself: Several disease courses (relapsing-remitting, secondary progressive and progressive-relapsing) of multiple sclerosis were included.

The study's findings and limits: Roughly five TRBV segments were more frequent in patients than controls; TRBV5-6, TRBV5-1 and TRBV20-1 belonged to this group. Strong co-clustering by F measure linked samples that shared a preparation batch.

This clonotype was counted only a few times. Antigen specificity is unknown. Included in the TCR beta cDNA libraries were unique molecular identifiers. TCRdb reprocessed the PCR reads via MiXCR and lists one record per CDR3 protein. The table has 400,000 to 500,000 distinct CDR3 sequences, 39% seen once. Germline V gives CDR1 MNHNS, CDR2 SASEGT. V trimming: 7 bases; J trimming: 5 bases; junction bases outside the gene matches: 9. CDR3 length: 15 amino acids. This TCR was sampled from a girl aged 2-15 years with multiple sclerosis. The chain links TRBV6-1 to TRBJ2-5, with TRBD1 identical over 11 bases. Input material: blood. The CDR3 reads CASTSGTGGYETQYF. The CDR3 nucleotides read TGTGCCAGCACGTCTGGGACAGGGGGGTATGAGACCCAGTACTTC.